This T cell receptor (beta chain) stems from a study of blood T cell repertoires in COVID-19 (dated by TCRdb to about 2020). Notes on the research overall: Collaborator samples came from the United States, Italy and Spain and covered acute and convalescent phases of COVID-19. Subjects who had been exposed to COVID-19, were actively infected with it, or had recovered from it provided the deeply sampled blood TCRbeta repertoires that made up the dataset. A de-identified subject ID, COVID-19 status, age in years and sex were almost always included in the sample metadata. Where available, HLA class I and class II types were obtained from metadata supplied by the sample provider rather than from assay-based typing. The material from the prospective study consisted of cDNA or gDNA derived from T cells, B-cell-depleted T cells, or PBMCs. The samples were drawn from two sources: the first 160 participants of the ongoing ImmuneRACE study, and fewer than 1,500 subjects contributed by 6 global collaborators. The repertoires were made available in a free public database intended to serve as a resource for research on the immune response to SARS-CoV-2. Study-wide conclusions, independent of this receptor: The quantity of clinical and demographic metadata differed by source and by participant and was supplied without curation.

Worth noting for this clone: Its specific antigen is unknown. No much larger clone is present one base from it, and per-base qualities are unavailable.

At one collaborating source in Seattle, patients were enrolled during active infection and were followed longitudinally through the course of disease. Collaborating institutions collected whole blood in K2EDTA tubes following their own protocols. For TCRbeta analysis, collaborators shipped samples as frozen whole blood, isolated PBMCs, or DNA extracted from either of those sample types. The CDR3 runs 19 amino acids, cysteine and phenylalanine included. CDR3 DNA is the only sequence kept; it has 57 bases, read in frame from the first base. Germline trimming amounts to 5 bases on V and 5 bases on J, with 15 as the count of junction bases outside the gene matches. From the germline V gene, CDR1 is SGHDN and CDR2 is FVKESK. The immunoSEQ Assay, a bias-controlled multiplex PCR, was used to amplify TCRbeta CDR3 regions from genomic DNA. In the paper's pipeline: Within the assay, amplification of reference gene primers was used to estimate how many nucleated cells each sample contained. To quantify the absolute abundance of each unique TCRbeta CDR3 rearrangement, sequence reads were collapsed and filtered. Productive Simpson clonality was computed per sample as the square root of Simpson's diversity index over productive rearrangements. TCRdb's version of the immuneACCESS table is confined to in-frame rearrangements and falls short of the full clone set. An unresolved V gene accounts for under half of the shortfall where checked; the remainder is of unknown origin. Clonal size and the V and J genes are those of that table, whereas D and trimming came from the DNA. This sample has about 300,000 clones in its table, and about 88% of those were observed once. The leading ten clones occupy around 1.6% of the sample.

The sequence links TRBV14 to TRBJ2-2; TRBD1 fits 12 bases in the junction. This sequence was found in a human donor with COVID-19, enrolled during active disease. The donor label of this sample is uncertain. Sequencing was performed on peripheral blood. The DNA sequence is given as TGTGCCAGCAGCTCCCGGGACAGGGGGCCAGGCGGGGGGACCGGGGAGCTGTTTTTT. Its coded protein is CASSSRDRGPGGGTGELFF. With the rest looked up from the reference TRBV14 and TRBJ2-2 genes rather than sequenced, the full variable domain is EAGVTQFPSHSVIEKGQTVTLRCDPISGHDNLYWYRRVMGKEIKFLLHFVKESKQDESGMPNNRFLAERTGGTYSTLKVQPAELEDSGVYFCASSSRDRGPGGGTGELFFGEGSRLTVL.